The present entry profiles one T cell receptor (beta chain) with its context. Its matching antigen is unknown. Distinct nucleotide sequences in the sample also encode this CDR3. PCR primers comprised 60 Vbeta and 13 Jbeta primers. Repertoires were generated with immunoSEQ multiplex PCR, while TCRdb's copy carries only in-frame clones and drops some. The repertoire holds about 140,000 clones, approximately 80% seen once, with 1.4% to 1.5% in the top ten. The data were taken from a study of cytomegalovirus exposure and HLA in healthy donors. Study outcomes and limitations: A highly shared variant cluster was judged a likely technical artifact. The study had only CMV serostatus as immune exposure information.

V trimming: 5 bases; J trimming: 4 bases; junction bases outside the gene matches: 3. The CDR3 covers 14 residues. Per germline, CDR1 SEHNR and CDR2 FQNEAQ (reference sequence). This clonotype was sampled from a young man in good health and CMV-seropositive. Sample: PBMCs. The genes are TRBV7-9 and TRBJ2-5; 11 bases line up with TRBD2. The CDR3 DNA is TGTGCCAGCAGCACCGGACTAGCGGGAGAGACCCAGTACTTC. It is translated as CASSTGLAGETQYF. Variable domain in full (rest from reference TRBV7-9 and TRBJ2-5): DTGVSQNPRHKITKRGQNVTFRCDPISEHNRLYWYRQTLGQGPEFLTYFQNEAQLEKSRLLSDRFSAERPKGSFSTLEIQRTEQGDSAMYLCASSTGLAGETQYFGPGTRLLVL.